This TCR beta chain comes out of a study of blood T cell repertoires in COVID-19. The repertoire was sequenced with immunoSEQ multiplex PCR; TCRdb's copy has only in-frame clones and lacks some. The top ten hold 10% of the sample, which has more than 200,000 clones, 65% to 85% seen once. V dropped 3 bases and J dropped 5; count of bases not matched to a gene: 8. The CDR3 sequence is 15 residues long. Germline V gene data show CDR1 as SGHNT and CDR2 as YENEEA. This TCR came from a woman of 80 years or more with acute or convalescent COVID-19. The chain joins TRBV11-3 to TRBJ2-5, with 8 bases that match TRBD1. Sequenced input: peripheral blood. The CDR3 protein is CASSFRQGIGETQYF. CDR3 DNA: TGTGCCAGCAGCTTTCGACAGGGGATTGGGGAGACCCAGTACTTC.